This T cell receptor beta chain originates from a study of cytomegalovirus exposure and HLA in healthy donors. Findings of the study overall: Across donors, most TCRs were seen rarely, yet some public ones were widespread. Investigators reported under 200 TCR beta chains as tied to cytomegalovirus. High specificity and sensitivity for cytomegalovirus status were reported for the classifier. In vitro work confirmed that a few CMV-associated chains recognize CMV antigens.

The data were produced by immunoSEQ multiplex PCR, yet TCRdb's version contains in-frame clones alone and is incomplete. The sample consists of about 360,000 clones, 86% of them appearing once. With regard to this clone: The antigen remains unidentified.

Germline CDR1 and CDR2: MNHNS and SASEGT. Trimming took 4 bases from V and 1 from J, leaving 14 bases between them. CDR3 length: 15 amino acids. The sequence was obtained from a woman aged 18-30 years in good health and CMV-seronegative. The specimen was PBMCs. The chain links TRBV6-1 to TRBJ2-7; D might be TRBD2 (6 bases). The CDR3, as DNA: TGTGCCAGCAGTGTTTCCGGGACTGAATCCTACGAGCAGTACTTC. Protein product: CASSVSGTESYEQYF.